Presented here are 22 T cell receptor beta chains from one specimen sequenced in a study of T cells in Graves' hyperthyroidism and ophthalmopathy. Amplification of TCR beta CDR3 regions was performed using RNA transcripts as template. During a first-round RT-PCR of the TCR CDR3, the HTBI primer set was used. TCRdb itself ran the multiplex PCR reads through MiXCR, one entry per CDR3 protein. The profile shows some 510,000 distinct CDR3 sequences, around 42% of them singletons. Material for sequencing was peripheral blood or thyroid tissue (not recorded which). Receptors were obtained from a woman between 18 and 29 years old with Graves' hyperthyroidism.

This sequence joins TRBV12-3 or TRBV12-4 and TRBJ1-1; no clear D gene. V dropped 8 bases and J dropped 1 base, with 11 bases sitting between them. CDR3 length: 13 amino acids. Here the CDR3 DNA reads TGTGCCAGCGACGTCGAAGGGAACACTGAAGCTTTCTTT. It translates to CASDVEGNTEAFF.

The V gene is TRBV2, the J gene TRBJ1-5, with TRBD1 matching over 8 bases. CDR1 SNHLY and CDR2 FYNNEI come from the germline V gene. Germline trimming cut 6 bases from V and 3 bases from J; bases unmatched to any gene: 10. The CDR3 loop spans 16 amino acids. As DNA, the CDR3 is TGTGCCAGCAGGCCCAGTTCGGGACAGGTCAATCAGCCCCAGCATTTT. This translates into CASRPSSGQVNQPQHF.

The chain links TRBV2 to TRBJ2-2; D is uncertain. The germline V and J ends were trimmed by 5 bases and 4 bases, with 8 bases remaining between them. In germline, CDR1 is SNHLY, CDR2 FYNNEI. CDR3 length: 13 residues. CDR3 DNA sequence: TGTGCCAGCAGTTCGAACCCCACCGGGGAGCTGTTTTTT. The encoded protein is CASSSNPTGELFF.

The rearrangement joins TRBV29-1 to TRBJ1-2; D is uncertain. Germline values: CDR1 SQVTM, CDR2 ANQGSEA. The CDR3 runs to 13 residues. Trimming cost V 8 bases and J 3 bases, with 16 bases left between them. The CDR3 coding sequence is TGCAGCTTAGAACGTAGGCAGGACTATGGCTACACCTTC. As protein: CSLERRQDYGYTF.

This clonotype was seen more than once but under ten times. This rearrangement joins TRBV19 to TRBJ1-1; D gene uncertain. V dropped 8 bases and J dropped 0 bases, with 19 bases sitting between them. The CDR3 covers 16 residues. In germline, CDR1 is LNHDA, CDR2 SQIVND (reference sequence). Written as DNA, the CDR3 is TGTGCCAGTGGGCCAGGTCAGGTCCTTATGAACACTGAAGCTTTCTTT. Its translation is CASGPGQVLMNTEAFF. Using reference TRBV19 and TRBJ1-1 for the parts outside the CDR3, the full variable domain is DGGITQSPKYLFRKEGQNVTLSCEQNLNHDAMYWYRQDPGQGLRLIYYSQIVNDFQKGDIAEGYSVSREKKESFPLTVTSAQKNPTAFYLCASGPGQVLMNTEAFFGQGTRLTVV.

This clonotype was recorded once. This may stem from a read error, because a much larger clone lies one nucleotide away. The CDR3 here is CSARVGAGAYEQYF. Here the CDR3 DNA reads TGCAGTGCTAGAGTTGGAGCGGGTGCCTACGAGCAGTACTTC. The chain joins TRBV20-1 to TRBJ2-7, with D perhaps TRBD2 (6 bases). There are 14 residues in the CDR3. Looked up from germline, CDR1 is DFQATT and CDR2 is SNEGSKA (reference sequence). Trimming took off 1 base at V and 2 bases at J, with 12 bases between the two ends.

This clonotype came up a few times. V gene TRBV4-3 combines with J gene TRBJ1-3; a possible D gene is TRBD1 (5 bases). Trimming took 1 base from V and 3 from J, leaving 10 bases between them. This CDR3 has 15 residues. Germline CDR1 is LGHNA and CDR2 is YSLEER. CDR3 DNA sequence: TGCGCCAGCAGCCAAGGTTCAGGGTTTGGAAACACCATATATTTT. It yields the protein CASSQGSGFGNTIYF.

About this clonotype: At one of its ends the junction is not consistent with the germline gene, which may arise from a read error. The rearrangement joins TRBV6-5 to TRBJ1-1, with D uncertain. CDR1 is MNHEY, CDR2 SVGAGI, per germline. The length of the CDR3 is 15 residues. In DNA, the CDR3 is TGTGCCATCAGTTACTCAGGTTCGGGGAGGCTCGACGCTTTCTTT. This gives the protein CAISYSGSGRLDAFF.

This chain uses TRBV29-1 with TRBJ1-2, with 8 bases lining up with TRBD1. Per germline, CDR1 SQVTM and CDR2 ANQGSEA. The CDR3 contains 11 residues. The junction had 3 bases not matched to a gene; V was cut back by 4 bases and J by 8 bases. Written as DNA, the CDR3 is TGCAGCGTTGGGACAGGGATCGGCTACACCTTC. Encoded protein: CSVGTGIGYTF.

The chain has TRBV29-1 and TRBJ1-1; D is uncertain. Germline CDR1 SQVTM, CDR2 ANQGSEA. V was shortened by 8 bases and J by 4 bases, with 17 bases between the two germline ends. This CDR3 has 13 amino acids. CDR3 coding DNA: TGCAGCTTAGTTATGGGGAGCTCCACTGAAGCTTTCTTT. Translation: CSLVMGSSTEAFF.

Note on this clonotype: A much larger clone sits a single nucleotide away, making a read error possible. The V gene is TRBV7-2, the J gene TRBJ2-5; D uncertain. The tail of the sequence fits TRBJ2-7 better, so the J call may be wrong. Germline loops: CDR1 SGHTA, CDR2 FQGNSA. This CDR3 has 11 residues. CDR3 sequence reads: CASSRMNEQYF. CDR3 DNA sequence: TGTGCCAGCAGCAGGATGAACGAGCAGTACTTC.

This clonotype has at least ten counts. The J gene is TRBJ2-5, the V gene TRBV24-1; tentatively, D is TRBD1 or TRBD2 (5 bases each). The CDR3 contains 14 residues. Trimming shortened V by 4 bases and J by 1 base, and 9 bases separated the two germline ends. The germline CDR1 and CDR2 sequences are KGHDR and SFDVKD. Written as DNA, the CDR3 is TGTGCCACCAGTGAGGGGACCACCCAAGAGACCCAGTACTTC. Encoded protein: CATSEGTTQETQYF.

This clonotype was seen at least ten times. The rearrangement uses TRBV24-1 and TRBJ1-4; 7 bases line up with TRBD1. Trimming at V came to 3 bases and at J to 3 bases, leaving 6 bases not matched to a gene. The germline V gene encodes CDR1 KGHDR and CDR2 SFDVKD. This CDR3 is 16 amino acids long. CDR3 DNA sequence: TGTGCCACCAGTGATACGATCAGGGGGTCTAATGAAAAACTGTTTTTT. Translated, it gives CATSDTIRGSNEKLFF.

The chain combines TRBV7-9 with TRBJ1-2; maybe TRBD1 (5 bases). The germline V gene encodes CDR1 SEHNR and CDR2 FQNEAQ (reference sequence). V was shortened by 6 bases and J by 7 bases, with 15 bases between the two germline ends. The CDR3 totals 13 residues. CDR3 loop: CASSSHGAGGYTF. The CDR3 coding sequence is TGTGCCAGCAGTAGTCACGGGGCGGGTGGCTACACCTTC.

The V gene is TRBV10-3, the J gene TRBJ2-2; D is possibly TRBD1 (5 bases). Trimming removed 0 bases at V and 1 base at J, with 12 bases between. The CDR3 loop spans 17 amino acids. Germline CDR1 and CDR2: ENHRY and SYGVKD. The DNA of the CDR3 is TGTGCCATCAGTGAGTCTAGCAGGGCTATGAACACCGGGGAGCTGTTTTTT. Its protein product is CAISESSRAMNTGELFF.

The CDR3 here is CASDVDRTGGNQPQHF. The DNA of the CDR3 is TGTGCCAGCGATGTGGACAGGACTGGTGGCAATCAGCCCCAGCATTTT. The chain carries TRBV7-9 and TRBJ1-5, with TRBD1 matching over 7 bases. The ends lost 8 bases at V and 2 bases at J; junction bases unmatched: 12. This CDR3 has 16 residues. The germline V gene has CDR1 SEHNR and CDR2 FQNEAQ (reference sequence).

The chain employs TRBV29-1 and TRBJ2-3; TRBD2 agrees at 13 bases. Unmatched junction bases numbered 4, after V lost 6 bases and J lost 4 bases. The CDR3 is made up of 14 amino acids. Germline V gene data show CDR1 as SQVTM and CDR2 as ANQGSEA. The CDR3 protein is CSVGLAGVADTQYF. The CDR3 DNA reads TGCAGCGTAGGACTAGCGGGAGTGGCAGATACGCAGTATTTT.

J is TRBJ2-7 and V is TRBV7-9, with D unresolved. V lost 10 bases to trimming and J lost 1 base, with 20 bases between them. The CDR3 totals 15 residues. Germline V gene data show CDR1 as SEHNR and CDR2 as FQNEAQ (reference sequence). Here the CDR3 DNA reads TGTGCCACCGTTTATCACAGATTCGGATCCTACGAGCAGTACTTC. Its translation: CATVYHRFGSYEQYF.

V gene TRBV12-3 or TRBV12-4 combines with J gene TRBJ2-7; 9 nucleotides match TRBD2. This CDR3 has 14 residues. In DNA form, the CDR3 reads TGTGCTAGTGGTTTAGCGGGAGACTTGTACGAGCAGTACTTC. Protein product: CASGLAGDLYEQYF.

This clonotype has ten or more counts. The chain employs TRBV7-8 and TRBJ1-1; no firm D call. CDR1 and CDR2 (germline): SGHVS, FQNEAQ. The V and J ends lost 3 bases and 4 bases respectively, with 9 bases between them. The CDR3 spans 13 residues. The CDR3 nucleotides read TGTGCCAGCAGCTTCCCTGCGATCACTGAAGCTTTCTTT. This translates into CASSFPAITEAFF.

The CDR3 DNA follows: TGCGCCAGCAGCTACGGGACAGGGGGCTATGTGGAGACCCAGTACTTC. Translated, it gives CASSYGTGGYVETQYF. The V gene is TRBV5-1, the J gene TRBJ2-5, with 12 bases identical to TRBD1. This CDR3 region has 16 residues. CDR1 is SGHRS, CDR2 YFSETQ, per germline. Germline trimming cut 3 bases from V and 5 bases from J; bases unmatched to any gene: 8.

The chain has TRBV7-9 and TRBJ1-5; D unclear. The CDR3 extends over 14 amino acids. V dropped 3 bases and J dropped 2 bases, with 8 bases sitting between them. Germline CDR1 is SEHNR and CDR2 is FQNEAQ (reference sequence). The chain's CDR3 is CASSFDAGNQPQHF. The CDR3 nucleotides read TGTGCCAGCAGCTTTGACGCGGGCAATCAGCCCCAGCATTTT.